A single sample is the source of the 2 T cell receptor beta chains below, sequenced in a study of technical replicates of blood from a handful of donors. The assay was immunoSEQ multiplex PCR, and TCRdb's table has in-frame clones only and misses some. In the table there are 60,000 to 75,000 clones, about 97% of which are singletons. The sample taken for sequencing was T cells isolated from PBMCs. The receptors come from a human donor in good health.

The chain recombines TRBV6-5 with TRBJ2-2; the D gene is possibly TRBD1 (6 bases). The V gene lost 3 bases and the J gene lost 4 bases, with 15 bases spanning the gap. This CDR3 is 16 amino acids long. Germline assignment: CDR1 MNHEY and CDR2 SVGAGI. The CDR3 loop is CASSYKQGSITGELFF. In DNA form, the CDR3 reads TGTGCCAGCAGTTATAAACAGGGCTCAATCACCGGGGAGCTGTTTTTT.

The chain recombines TRBV11-3 with TRBJ2-7, with D perhaps matching TRBD2 (5 bases). This CDR3 spans 14 amino acids. Germline V lookup: CDR1 SGHNT, CDR2 YENEEA. Trimming took off 5 bases at V and 0 bases at J, with 11 bases between the two ends. The CDR3 reads CASSLPGDSYEQYF. For the CDR3, the DNA is TGTGCCAGCAGCCTACCCGGGGACTCCTACGAGCAGTACTTC.